This TCR beta chain was obtained from a study of blood T cell repertoires in COVID-19. Produced via immunoSEQ multiplex PCR; TCRdb's table is partial and in-frame only. The sample contains a few hundred thousand clones, about nine tenths of which appear only once. V was clipped by 5 bases and J by 1 base, with 17 bases between them. The CDR3 totals 15 residues. Germline V gene data show CDR1 as SQVTM and CDR2 as ANQGSEA. The clonotype originates from a woman aged 25 to 39 with COVID-19, enrolled during active disease. The genes are TRBV29-1 and TRBJ1-2; D is undetermined. The sample was peripheral blood. The CDR3 here is CSVRVRDGNNYGYTF. CDR3 in DNA: TGCAGCGTTCGAGTACGGGATGGGAATAACTATGGCTACACCTTC.